The next 21 T cell receptor beta chains were all read from a single sample in a study of T-cell reconstitution after alpha-beta-depleted transplantation in children (dated by TCRdb to the mid-2010s). Library prep was done by PCR. Sequenced using an Illumina HiSeq 2500. TCR libraries were prepared with molecular barcoding, using unique molecular identifiers to normalize TCRbeta repertoire quantification. Through fastp at Q25 and MiXCR, TCRdb rebuilt clones from the public reads, retaining in-frame beta chains. Each entry merges the rows of one CDR3 protein and shows their most common DNA and genes. The sample table contains approximately 200,000 distinct CDR3 sequences; only one count was recorded for approximately 14% of them. The ten most abundant clones make up around 13% of the sample. Here the sequenced sample was PBMCs from the stem cell graft donor, taken from the stem cell graft. These receptors all stem from a human donor who donated a stem cell graft to a child with acute lymphoblastic leukemia.

This clonotype was observed at least ten times. V usage is TRBV6-6 and J usage is TRBJ1-1, with a weak D call TRBD1 (6 bases). CDR3 length: 12 amino acids. The ends were cut back, 10 bases at V and 0 bases at J, with 9 bases in the middle. CDR1 and CDR2 from the germline V gene are MNHNY and SVGAGI (reference sequence). The chain's CDR3 is CATTGLNTEAFF. In DNA form, the CDR3 reads TGTGCCACGACAGGCTTGAACACTGAAGCTTTCTTT.

A word on this clonotype: A read error is possible here, since a much larger clone lies one base away. CDR3 DNA: TGCGCCAGCAGCTTGGCCGTGTTAGCGGGAAGCACCGGGGAGCTGTATTTT. It translates to CASSLAVLAGSTGELYF. This rearrangement joins TRBV5-1 to TRBJ2-2; TRBD2 matches at 8 bases. Germline V CDR1 and CDR2: SGHRS, YFSETQ. The CDR3 spans 17 residues.

Many counts were recorded for this clonotype. The chain combines TRBV7-6 with TRBJ2-6, with D possibly TRBD1 on 6 matching bases. Germline values: CDR1 SGHVS, CDR2 FNYEAQ. V was trimmed by 6 bases and J by 0 bases, leaving 18 bases between them. The CDR3 covers 18 residues. The CDR3 nucleotides read TGTGCCAGCAGTTCGATAGGGGGACGTAGCTCTGGGGCCAACGTCCTGACTTTC. Its translation is CASSSIGGRSSGANVLTF. The full variable domain, in which reference TRBV7-6 and TRBJ2-6 provide the parts outside the CDR3, is GAGVSQSPRYKVTKRGQDVALRCDPISGHVSLYWYRQALGQGPEFLTYFNYEAQQDKSGLPNDRFSAERPEGSISTLTIQRTEQRDSAMYRCASSSIGGRSSGANVLTFGAGSRLTVL.

Many counts were recorded for this clonotype. This chain joins TRBV10-2 and TRBJ1-1; D ambiguous. Germline V lookup: CDR1 WSHSY, CDR2 SAAADI. The CDR3 covers 14 residues. Deletions cut 0 bases from V and 1 base from J, with 6 bases between. The CDR3 reads CASSESGGNTEAFF. The CDR3 DNA sequence: TGCGCCAGCAGTGAGTCAGGAGGGAACACTGAAGCTTTCTTT.

This clonotype has ten or more counts. In nucleotides, the CDR3 is TGCAGTGCTAGTTATGAGGGAGGGGACACTGAAGCTTTCTTT. It translates to CSASYEGGDTEAFF. The rearrangement joins TRBV20-1 to TRBJ1-1; weak D call: TRBD1 (5 bases). Germline V gives CDR1 DFQATT, CDR2 SNEGSKA (reference sequence). CDR3 length equals 14 residues. The ends were cut back, 3 bases at V and 3 bases at J, with 14 bases in the middle.

In this sample, this clonotype turned up many times. This sequence joins TRBV12-3 or TRBV12-4 and TRBJ2-7, with 8 bases that match TRBD2. V lost 5 bases, J lost 2 bases, and 14 bases stayed unmatched. The CDR3 loop spans 17 amino acids. The CDR3 DNA is TGTGCCAGCAGTCCAGCAGTGGGGCGGGAGGACACCTACGAGCAGTACTTC. It translates to CASSPAVGREDTYEQYF.

This clonotype was detected many times. V usage is TRBV6-1 and J usage is TRBJ1-2; TRBD1 matches at 7 bases. The CDR3 spans 14 residues. V shed 5 bases, J shed 3 bases, and the junction held 6 bases outside the gene matches. CDR1 and CDR2 (germline): MNHNS, SASEGT. CDR3: CASSPLTGYYGYTF. The DNA of the CDR3 is TGTGCCAGCAGTCCCTTGACAGGGTACTATGGCTACACCTTC.

The table lists this clonotype with a few counts. The genes are TRBV5-1 and TRBJ2-1; D is uncertain. Trimming removed 4 bases from V and 15 bases from J, with 17 bases in between. The CDR3 loop spans 12 amino acids. CDR1 and CDR2 (germline): SGHRS, YFSETQ. The chain's CDR3 is CASSLNDPSWFF. The CDR3, as DNA: TGCGCCAGCAGCCTTAATGACCCGTCGTGGTTCTTC.

This clonotype was recorded at least ten times. CDR3: CASSYGTGRGSDYQPQHF. The CDR3, as DNA: TGTGCCAGCAGTTACGGGACAGGTAGAGGGTCCGATTATCAGCCCCAGCATTTT. V usage is TRBV6-5 and J usage is TRBJ1-5, with TRBD1 identical over 8 bases. The V and J ends lost 2 bases and 5 bases, in that order; junction bases with no gene match: 14. The CDR3 loop spans 18 amino acids. CDR1 is MNHEY, CDR2 SVGAGI, per germline.

As to this clonotype: A much larger clonotype is one base distant, so this may be a read error. The DNA for the CDR3 is TGCAGTGCCCCGGCCACTAGCGGAGGGTCCGGGACGCAGTATTTT. Its translation is CSAPATSGGSGTQYF. This chain joins TRBV20-1 and TRBJ2-3; 8 nucleotides agree with TRBD2. This CDR3 comprises 15 residues. Unmatched junction bases numbered 17, after V lost 6 bases and J lost 9 bases. Germline V gene sequence: CDR1 DFQATT, CDR2 SNEGSKA (reference sequence).

This clonotype was counted at least ten times. CDR3 in DNA: TGTGCCAGCCTCGTTCTTAGCAATCAGCCCCAGCATTTT. It yields the protein CASLVLSNQPQHF. The V call is TRBV5-6, the J call TRBJ1-5; no firm D call. Between the trimmed V and J ends, which lost 7 bases and 0 bases, there was a span of 8 bases. CDR1 SGHDT and CDR2 YYEEEE come from the germline V gene. CDR3 length: 13 residues.

This clonotype has at least ten counts. The chain joins TRBV27 to TRBJ2-3; no reliable D call. V lost 6 bases to trimming and J lost 1 base, with 8 bases between them. The CDR3 length is 13 residues. Germline CDR1 is MNHEY and CDR2 is SMNVEV (reference sequence). CDR3 DNA: TGTGCCAGCAGGGTGTATGGCACAGATACGCAGTATTTT. Its translation: CASRVYGTDTQYF.

This clonotype was seen more than once but under ten times. The chain recombines TRBV7-6 with TRBJ2-3; tentative D call: TRBD1 (5 bases). Trimming took 5 bases from V and 1 from J, leaving 16 bases between them. The CDR3 length is 16 residues. Germline V lookup: CDR1 SGHVS, CDR2 FNYEAQ. The CDR3 protein is CASSNTDSGRTDTQYF. As DNA, the CDR3 is TGTGCCAGCAGCAATACAGACAGTGGACGCACAGATACGCAGTATTTT.

There are many counts of this clonotype. The DNA of the CDR3 is TGCGCCAGCAGCCGCCCAAGGACGGCGTCCTCGTCGTACGAGCAGTACTTC. Amino acid sequence: CASSRPRTASSSYEQYF. V gene TRBV5-1 combines with J gene TRBJ2-7; D is uncertain. The CDR3 extends over 17 amino acids. V shed 4 bases and J shed 4 bases, with 24 bases lying between them. Germline V CDR1 and CDR2: SGHRS, YFSETQ.

This clonotype has ten or more counts. The rearrangement uses TRBV7-2 and TRBJ2-7, with TRBD2 as a possible D gene (5 bases). In germline, CDR1 is SGHTA, CDR2 FQGNSA. The CDR3 runs to 17 residues. Trimming shortened V by 4 bases and J by 3 bases, and 22 bases separated the two germline ends. This CDR3 reads CASSSPDKGLSGYEQYF. CDR3 sequence (DNA): TGTGCCAGCAGCTCCCCGGATAAGGGCCTAAGCGGCTACGAGCAGTACTTC.

This sequence joins TRBV20-1 and TRBJ2-1; the D call may be TRBD1 or TRBD2 (6 bases each). V lost 3 bases and J lost 7, with 19 bases in between. The CDR3 is 15 residues long. Per germline, CDR1 DFQATT and CDR2 SNEGSKA (reference sequence). CDR3 DNA: TGCAGTGCTAGTGACCAGGGGACTCTGAGAAATGAGCAGTTCTTC. Translating gives CSASDQGTLRNEQFF.

There are a few counts of this clonotype. V and J are TRBV7-9 and TRBJ2-5; D ambiguous. The CDR3 sequence is 11 residues long. V was trimmed by 8 bases and J by 5 bases, leaving 9 bases between them. The germline CDR1 and CDR2 sequences are SEHNR and FQNEAQ (reference sequence). CDR3 loop: CASGSRETQYF. CDR3 sequence (DNA): TGTGCCAGCGGCTCGAGGGAGACCCAGTACTTC.

This clonotype was counted many times. This chain connects TRBV29-1 to TRBJ2-3; TRBD2 aligns across 9 bases. The CDR3 loop spans 14 amino acids. With V trimmed by 4 bases and J by 2 bases, 4 bases remained unmatched. The V gene's germline CDR1 is SQVTM and CDR2 ANQGSEA. This CDR3 is CSVGPSGDTDTQYF. CDR3 nucleotides: TGCAGCGTTGGTCCTAGCGGGGACACAGATACGCAGTATTTT.

This clonotype was counted a few times. The chain links TRBV11-2 to TRBJ2-2; TRBD1 matches at 7 bases. Germline CDR1 is SGHAT and CDR2 is FQNNGV. The CDR3 is 16 residues long. V lost 4 bases to trimming and J lost 4 bases; unmatched junction nucleotides: 9. CDR3 protein: CASSSYPGGGTGELFF. The CDR3, as DNA: TGTGCCAGCAGCTCCTACCCAGGGGGTGGCACCGGGGAGCTGTTTTTT.

This clonotype appeared many times. For the CDR3, the DNA is TGTGCCAGCAGCCCCCAAAGGCAGATGAACACTGAAGCTTTCTTT. It is translated as CASSPQRQMNTEAFF. The rearrangement uses TRBV11-2 and TRBJ1-1; D unresolved. Trimming removed 5 bases at V and 0 bases at J, with 13 bases between. Germline CDR1 is SGHAT and CDR2 is FQNNGV. This CDR3 is 15 amino acids long.

The CDR3 bases are TGTGCCAGCAGGGGATTTGGTAGCGGGAAACACAATGAGCAGTTCTTC. This translates into CASRGFGSGKHNEQFF. The genes are TRBV27 and TRBJ2-1; TRBD2 matches at 8 bases. The CDR3 totals 16 residues. V shed 6 bases and J 5 bases; nucleotides not matched to a gene: 12. Germline V CDR1 and CDR2: MNHEY, SMNVEV (reference sequence).